Each of the 13 T cell receptor beta chains below was sequenced from the same sample in a study of naive and memory T cell subsets. Study-wide results and limits: Possibly reflecting memory cells re-expressing CD45RA, a few larger clonotypes occurred in naive repertoires, especially CD8.

These TCRs are of unknown antigen specificity. Two oligonucleotides, mixed equimolar, formed the beta constant-region primer covering TRBC1 and TRBC2. The ligated cDNA underwent four PCR rounds using SP2 and nested alpha and beta constant-region primers. One entry per CDR3 protein results from TCRdb running MiXCR on the UMI-ligation and nested PCR reads. Seen here are 120,000 to 150,000 distinct CDR3 sequences, approximately 20% observed once, and the top ten hold roughly 0.63%. Sequencing was done on a sample of naive CD8+ T cells from blood. All receptors derive from a human donor in good health.

This clonotype has more than one count but fewer than ten. The chain links TRBV28 to TRBJ2-3; no clear D. This CDR3 region has 12 residues. The germline V and J ends were trimmed by 5 bases and 4 bases, with 7 bases remaining between them. Germline V gene sequence: CDR1 MDHEN, CDR2 SYDVKM. The CDR3 DNA sequence: TGTGCCAGCAGTCCACCGGCAGATACGCAGTATTTT. Protein: CASSPPADTQYF. The whole variable domain, filled in from reference TRBV28 and TRBJ2-3, reads DVKVTQSSRYLVKRTGEKVFLECVQDMDHENMFWYRQDPGLGLRLIYFSYDVKMKEKGDIPEGYSVSREKKERFSLILESASTNQTSMYLCASSPPADTQYFGPGTRLTVL.

This chain links TRBV12-3 or TRBV12-4 with TRBJ2-7, with D perhaps TRBD1 or TRBD2 (5 bases each). The CDR3 contains 15 residues. V was cut by 5 bases and J by 3 bases, with 17 bases left in between. This CDR3 is CASSPGGGVGYEQYF. In DNA, the CDR3 is TGTGCCAGCAGTCCTGGTGGGGGAGTAGGCTACGAGCAGTACTTC.

About this clonotype itself: Possible read error: a much larger clone is one base away. The rearrangement links TRBV11-2 to TRBJ2-7; 8 nucleotides align to TRBD1. The CDR3 runs 15 residues. The germline gives CDR1 SGHAT, CDR2 FQNNGV. The CDR3 DNA reads TGTGTCAGCAGCTTAGGTCAAACAGGGGGCTACGAGCAGTACTTC. Protein: CVSSLGQTGGYEQYF.

The sample holds a few counts of this clonotype. V and J are TRBV20-1 and TRBJ2-7; possibly TRBD1 for D (5 bases). Per the germline V gene, CDR1 is DFQATT and CDR2 is SNEGSKA (reference sequence). The ends were cut back, 4 bases at V and 3 bases at J, with 16 bases in the middle. The CDR3 contains 14 residues. In nucleotides, the CDR3 is TGCAGTGCTACAAGAAGCGCAAGGGGCTACGAGCAGTACTTC. Encoded protein: CSATRSARGYEQYF.

This clonotype turned up a few times. The genes are TRBV27 and TRBJ1-5, with 11 positions matching TRBD1. The germline V gene has CDR1 MNHEY and CDR2 SMNVEV (reference sequence). The CDR3 is made up of 14 amino acids. After removal of 6 bases from V and 6 bases from J, the junction contained 4 bases not matched to a gene. The CDR3 spells CASSLGTGGQPQHF. The CDR3 DNA is TGTGCCAGCAGCTTAGGGACAGGGGGTCAGCCCCAGCATTTT.

The chain links TRBV15 to TRBJ2-7; 10 bases are a match to TRBD1. Germline V gene sequence: CDR1 LNHNV, CDR2 YYDKDF (reference sequence). J lost 0 bases, V lost 3 bases, and 2 bases had no gene match. This CDR3 region has 15 residues. CDR3 bases: TGTGCCACCAGCAGGGGACAGGGGAGCTCCTACGAGCAGTACTTC. Protein: CATSRGQGSSYEQYF.

This clonotype was seen more than once but under ten times. The chain is built from TRBV28 and TRBJ2-3, with 9 nucleotides matching TRBD1. Unmatched junction bases numbered 14, after V lost 7 bases and J lost 3 bases. Germline V CDR1 and CDR2: MDHEN, SYDVKM. The CDR3 sequence is 17 residues long. CDR3 loop: CASNPHWDRARTDTQYF. The DNA for the CDR3 is TGTGCCAGCAATCCTCACTGGGACAGGGCTCGGACAGATACGCAGTATTTT. Together with reference TRBV28 and TRBJ2-3, the CDR3 gives the full variable domain: DVKVTQSSRYLVKRTGEKVFLECVQDMDHENMFWYRQDPGLGLRLIYFSYDVKMKEKGDIPEGYSVSREKKERFSLILESASTNQTSMYLCASNPHWDRARTDTQYFGPGTRLTVL.

This clonotype was found a few times. V usage is TRBV20-1 and J usage is TRBJ1-5, with TRBD1 matching 8 bases. The CDR3 is made up of 14 amino acids. The germline V gene has CDR1 DFQATT and CDR2 SNEGSKA (reference sequence). V lost 5 bases and J lost 4; bases outside the gene matches: 7. In DNA, the CDR3 is TGCAGTGCTCTGCGACAGGGGACAAATCAGCCCCAGCATTTT. Encoded protein: CSALRQGTNQPQHF.

The chain joins TRBV2 to TRBJ2-1; D might be TRBD2 (5 bases). Germline V CDR1 and CDR2: SNHLY, FYNNEI. Trimming cost V 2 bases and J 4 bases, with 9 bases left between them. There are 14 residues in the CDR3. This CDR3 reads CASSELSGYNEQFF. CDR3 nucleotides: TGTGCCAGCAGTGAACTCAGCGGTTACAATGAGCAGTTCTTC. The full variable domain, its missing parts supplied by reference TRBV2 and TRBJ2-1, is EPEVTQTPSHQVTQMGQEVILRCVPISNHLYFYWYRQILGQKVEFLVSFYNNEISEKSEIFDDQFSVERPDGSNFTLKIRSTKLEDSAMYFCASSELSGYNEQFFGPGTRLTVL.

This clonotype was detected only a few times. V gene TRBV7-9 combines with J gene TRBJ2-2; the D gene is possibly TRBD2 (6 bases). This CDR3 contains 16 residues. Germline assignment: CDR1 SEHNR and CDR2 FQNEAQ (reference sequence). V was clipped by 7 bases and J by 1 base, with 16 bases between them. CDR3: CASTSVGRRNTGELFF. The CDR3 DNA follows: TGTGCCAGCACCTCCGTGGGGAGGAGGAACACCGGGGAGCTGTTTTTT. The full variable domain, rest sourced from reference TRBV7-9 and TRBJ2-2, is DTGVSQNPRHKITKRGQNVTFRCDPISEHNRLYWYRQTLGQGPEFLTYFQNEAQLEKSRLLSDRFSAERPKGSFSTLEIQRTEQGDSAMYLCASTSVGRRNTGELFFGEGSRLTVL.

The V call is TRBV28, the J call TRBJ1-5; D gene unclear. V lost 4 bases to trimming and J lost 0 bases, with 10 bases between them. Germline CDR1 and CDR2: MDHEN and SYDVKM. CDR3 length: 15 residues. For the CDR3, the DNA is TGTGCCAGCAGTTACATAAGCGATAGCAATCAGCCCCAGCATTTT. Its protein is CASSYISDSNQPQHF. The full variable domain, rest sourced from reference TRBV28 and TRBJ1-5, is DVKVTQSSRYLVKRTGEKVFLECVQDMDHENMFWYRQDPGLGLRLIYFSYDVKMKEKGDIPEGYSVSREKKERFSLILESASTNQTSMYLCASSYISDSNQPQHFGDGTRLSIL.

The V gene is TRBV4-1, the J gene TRBJ2-2; weak D call: TRBD1 (6 bases). The CDR3 covers 15 residues. Germline CDR1 and CDR2: MGHRA and YSYEKL. V was shortened by 4 bases and J by 3 bases, with 12 bases between the two germline ends. CDR3 residues: CASSPRRQDTGELFF. Here the CDR3 DNA reads TGCGCCAGCAGCCCCCGAAGACAGGACACCGGGGAGCTGTTTTTT.

The CDR3 coding sequence is TGTGCCAGCAGCTTAGGGTCTGGGGGCGCGTCACCCCTCCACTTT. This encodes CASSLGSGGASPLHF. The J gene is TRBJ1-6, the V gene TRBV7-9, with D possibly TRBD1 on 6 matching bases. Trimming took off 1 base at V and 10 bases at J, with 14 bases between the two ends. The CDR3 consists of 15 residues. CDR1 is SEHNR and CDR2 is FQNEAQ in the germline V gene (reference sequence).